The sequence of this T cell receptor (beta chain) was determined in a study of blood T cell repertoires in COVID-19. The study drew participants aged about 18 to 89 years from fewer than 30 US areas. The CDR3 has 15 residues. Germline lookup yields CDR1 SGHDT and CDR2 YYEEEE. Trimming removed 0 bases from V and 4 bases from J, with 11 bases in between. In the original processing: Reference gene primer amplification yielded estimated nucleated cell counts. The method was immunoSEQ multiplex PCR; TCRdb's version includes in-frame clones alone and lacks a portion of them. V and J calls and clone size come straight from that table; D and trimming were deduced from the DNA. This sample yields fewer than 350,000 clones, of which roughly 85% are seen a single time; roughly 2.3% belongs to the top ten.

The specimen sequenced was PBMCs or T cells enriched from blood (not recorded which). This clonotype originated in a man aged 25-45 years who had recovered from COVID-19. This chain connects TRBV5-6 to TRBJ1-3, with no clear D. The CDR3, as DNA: TGTGCCAGCAGCTTGGGAAGGAGGAACGGAAACACCATATATTTT. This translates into CASSLGRRNGNTIYF.